The clone carrying this T cell receptor beta chain occurred many times. The target antigen is unknown. The source of the sample is a study of response to subunit inactivated influenza vaccine. Study outcomes and limitations: Authors suggested few new T cells are recruited by each seasonal influenza vaccination.

TCRdb fed the RT-PCR reads into MiXCR, producing one record per CDR3 protein. The sample shows roughly 760,000 distinct CDR3 sequences, 21% of them seen only once. The germline CDR1 and CDR2 sequences are DFQATT and SNEGSKA (reference sequence). Trimming pared 3 bases from V and 6 bases from J, leaving 15 bases between. The CDR3 covers 14 residues. The source material was PBMCs from blood, sampled roughly 5 days after vaccination. This chain connects TRBV20-1 to TRBJ2-1; D not certain. This clonotype was obtained from a man aged 45-65 years who received an inactivated influenza vaccine. CDR3: CSASGNVLINEQFF. The CDR3 DNA reads as TGCAGTGCTAGCGGTAACGTCCTTATCAATGAGCAGTTCTTC.